The clone carrying this T cell receptor (beta chain) was observed at least ten times. The antigen is unknown. This sample was taken from a study of T cells in Graves' hyperthyroidism and ophthalmopathy. Whole-study findings and limits: Before onset, by a median of around six months, the model predicted ophthalmopathy.

The CDR3 is made up of 17 amino acids. CDR1 and CDR2 from the germline V gene are SGHTA and FQGNSA. V shed 5 bases and J 2 bases; nucleotides not matched to a gene: 10. RNA transcripts yielded amplified TCR beta CDR3 regions. Using the HTBI primer set, a first-round RT-PCR was run on the TCR CDR3. In TCRdb, the multiplex PCR reads were re-called with MiXCR into one record per CDR3 protein. Among some 560,000 distinct CDR3 sequences listed, around a sixth were seen once. The sequenced sample was blood. This sequence originates from a woman in her twenties or thirties with Graves' hyperthyroidism. The chain links TRBV7-2 to TRBJ2-3, with 10 bases that match TRBD2. Written as DNA, the CDR3 is TGTGCCAGCAGCCCTGATATACTAGCGGGACCCACAGATACGCAGTATTTT. Its protein product is CASSPDILAGPTDTQYF.